Presented here are 25 T cell receptor beta chains from one specimen sequenced in a study of shared clonotypes between healthy human individuals. Only in-frame clones appear in the TCRdb table, and some are missing; sequencing was by immunoSEQ multiplex PCR. The sample contains almost 750,000 clones, 72% of which appear only once. Material: memory CD4+ T cells sorted from blood. Sample subset: CD45RA-negative fraction. These TCRs come from a woman aged 30 to 39 in good health.

The chain is built from TRBV10-3 and TRBJ2-1; D possibly corresponds to TRBD1 (5 bases). The CDR3 has 15 amino acids. The V end lost 0 bases, the J end lost 9 bases, and 15 bases lay between the germline ends. Per germline, CDR1 ENHRY and CDR2 SYGVKD. CDR3 protein: CAISESLGLTGEQFF. Written as DNA, the CDR3 is TGTGCCATCAGTGAGTCGTTGGGGCTCACGGGTGAGCAGTTCTTC.

The rearrangement links TRBV7-6 to TRBJ2-3; TRBD1 agrees at 8 bases. Unmatched junction bases numbered 12, after V lost 1 base and J lost 6 bases. The CDR3 loop spans 17 amino acids. Germline V gene lookup returns CDR1 SGHVS and CDR2 FNYEAQ. Written as DNA, the CDR3 is TGTGCCAGCAGCTTAGTCCCCCCAGGGGGCGGTATGGATACGCAGTATTTT. Encoded protein: CASSLVPPGGGMDTQYF.

The chain combines TRBV5-1 with TRBJ1-3; D remains ambiguous. The CDR3 is 15 residues long. Germline CDR1 is SGHRS and CDR2 is YFSETQ. The V gene lost 3 bases and the J gene lost 1 base, with 11 bases spanning the gap. CDR3 nucleotide sequence: TGCGCCAGCAGCTACGGCGGGGAATCTGGAAACACCATATATTTT. This codes for CASSYGGESGNTIYF.

This chain links TRBV28 with TRBJ2-6, with 7 nucleotides matching TRBD2. The germline V gene has CDR1 MDHEN and CDR2 SYDVKM. The CDR3 is 18 residues long. After removal of 2 bases from V and 0 bases from J, the junction contained 7 bases not matched to a gene. The CDR3 spells CASSLGRGGISGANVLTF. DNA for the CDR3: TGTGCCAGCAGTTTAGGGAGGGGCGGAATCTCTGGGGCCAACGTCCTGACTTTC.

This rearrangement joins TRBV6-1 to TRBJ2-3, with TRBD1 as a possible D gene (5 bases). The germline gives CDR1 MNHNS, CDR2 SASEGT. CDR3 length: 15 residues. Deletions cut 4 bases from V and 0 bases from J, with 11 bases between. The CDR3 loop is CASSGRQPSTDTQYF. The CDR3 nucleotides are TGTGCCAGCAGTGGACGACAGCCTAGCACAGATACGCAGTATTTT.

The chain combines TRBV5-1 with TRBJ2-2; D is ambiguous. Germline CDR1 and CDR2: SGHRS and YFSETQ. Trimming took 6 bases from V and 1 from J, leaving 16 bases between them. The CDR3 totals 16 residues. CDR3 loop: CASTLQASGNTGELFF. The CDR3 nucleotides read TGCGCCAGCACCCTTCAGGCGTCGGGGAACACCGGGGAGCTGTTTTTT. The full variable domain, completed using reference TRBV5-1 and TRBJ2-2, is KAGVTQTPRYLIKTRGQQVTLSCSPISGHRSVSWYQQTPGQGLQFLFEYFSETQRNKGNFPGRFSGRQFSNSRSEMNVSTLELGDSALYLCASTLQASGNTGELFFGEGSRLTVL.

The chain combines TRBV6-1 with TRBJ2-5; 7 nucleotides match TRBD2. Germline values: CDR1 MNHNS, CDR2 SASEGT. V trimming: 0 bases; J trimming: 6 bases; junction bases outside the gene matches: 10. This CDR3 is 16 amino acids long. Here the CDR3 DNA reads TGTGCCAGCAGTGAAGCGCTCGGCGGCGGGGGACAGACCCAGTACTTC. Amino acid sequence: CASSEALGGGGQTQYF.

The chain combines TRBV5-6 with TRBJ2-7; the D gene could be TRBD1 or TRBD2 (5 bases each). From germline, CDR1 is SGHDT and CDR2 YYEEEE. This CDR3 has 13 residues. V lost 4 bases to trimming and J lost 2 bases, with 10 bases between them. The CDR3, as DNA: TGTGCCAGCAGCCCCCGGGACCCCTACGAGCAGTACTTC. This translates into CASSPRDPYEQYF.

The gene calls are TRBV18 and TRBJ2-2; 9 positions agree with TRBD1. V was pared by 3 bases and J by 4 bases, with 6 bases of the junction left unmatched. This CDR3 region has 16 residues. Germline V gene sequence: CDR1 KGHSH, CDR2 LQKENI. CDR3 protein: CASSPMGQGGTGELFF. Here the CDR3 DNA reads TGTGCCAGCTCACCGATGGGACAGGGTGGCACCGGGGAGCTGTTTTTT.

The chain recombines TRBV7-8 with TRBJ2-4; 8 bases fit TRBD1. The CDR3 consists of 15 residues. J lost 7 bases, V lost 1 base, and 6 bases had no gene match. CDR1 is SGHVS and CDR2 is FQNEAQ in the germline V gene. DNA for the CDR3: TGTGCCAGCAGCTTAGAGGACAGGGTTCATAACATTCAGTACTTC. This gives the protein CASSLEDRVHNIQYF.

CDR3 sequence (DNA): TGCGCCAGCAGCGAGGGGGGCAGGGAATCCGATGAGCAGTTCTTC. Translation: CASSEGGRESDEQFF. This rearrangement joins TRBV10-1 to TRBJ2-1; D is perhaps TRBD1 or TRBD2 (6 bases each). Trimming stripped 6 bases from V and 8 bases from J, with 20 bases between. The CDR3 contains 15 residues. Germline CDR1 reads WNHNN; CDR2 reads SYGVQD (reference sequence).

This chain joins TRBV18 and TRBJ2-7; a possible D gene is TRBD1 (6 bases). Trimming stripped 5 bases from V and 2 bases from J, with 16 bases between. From germline, CDR1 is KGHSH and CDR2 LQKENI. The CDR3 spans 15 residues. The CDR3 nucleotides read TGTGCCAGCTCAGAACAGGGAAACGATCCCTACGAGCAGTACTTC. Translating it yields CASSEQGNDPYEQYF.

The J gene is TRBJ2-2, the V gene TRBV19; TRBD1 matches 7 bases. The CDR3 spans 14 residues. Germline V gene data show CDR1 as LNHDA and CDR2 as SQIVND (reference sequence). Losses at the gene ends were 5 bases for V and 5 bases for J; bases not matched to a gene: 5. For the CDR3, the DNA is TGTGCCAGTAGTCCTCGACAGGGAACCGGGGAGCTGTTTTTT. This encodes CASSPRQGTGELFF.

About this clone itself: No DNA is shown, since the ends of the CDR3 on it are uncertain; the CDR3 is the one TCRdb lists. The V and J genes are TRBV19 and TRBJ1-5. Looked up from germline, CDR1 is LNHDA and CDR2 is SQIVND (reference sequence). The CDR3 spans 16 amino acids, including both terminal residues. The CDR3 region is CASSISAAYSNQPQHF.

The chain combines TRBV7-9 with TRBJ2-2; the D gene is possibly TRBD1 (8 bases). The V gene's germline CDR1 is SEHNR and CDR2 FQNEAQ (reference sequence). Trimming removed 5 bases from V and 0 bases from J, with 22 bases in between. The CDR3 length is 19 residues. The CDR3 DNA reads as TGTGCCAGCAGCCTTCGGACAGGGAGGGAAACGCCGAACACCGGGGAGCTGTTTTTT. Translation: CASSLRTGRETPNTGELFF.

The rearrangement uses TRBV28 and TRBJ1-2, with 9 bases fitting TRBD1. CDR3 size: 14 residues. Germline CDR1 and CDR2: MDHEN and SYDVKM. V lost 7 bases and J lost 6; bases outside the gene matches: 9. The CDR3 DNA reads TGTGCCAGCACAGAACCCGGGACAGGGAATGGCTACACCTTC. It codes for CASTEPGTGNGYTF.

The chain uses TRBV6-6 and TRBJ1-1; tentative D call: TRBD1 (5 bases). Per the germline V gene, CDR1 is MNHNY and CDR2 is SVGAGI (reference sequence). The V gene lost 0 bases and the J gene lost 4 bases, with 12 bases spanning the gap. The length of the CDR3 is 15 residues. The chain's CDR3 is CASSYSKAGTTEAFF. DNA for the CDR3: TGTGCCAGCAGTTACTCGAAAGCAGGGACCACTGAAGCTTTCTTT.

The chain has TRBV7-7 and TRBJ2-1, with D tentatively TRBD2 (6 bases). Germline CDR1 is SSHAT and CDR2 is FNYEAQ (reference sequence). The CDR3 totals 13 residues. V was trimmed by 5 bases and J by 7 bases, leaving 12 bases between them. CDR3 protein: CASSLGGVNEQFF. Here the CDR3 DNA reads TGTGCCAGCAGCCTGGGAGGAGTGAATGAGCAGTTCTTC. The full variable domain, rest sourced from reference TRBV7-7 and TRBJ2-1, is GAGVSQSPRYKVTKRGQDVTLRCDPISSHATLYWYQQALGQGPEFLTYFNYEAQPDKSGLPSDRFSAERPEGSISTLTIQRTEQRDSAMYRCASSLGGVNEQFFGPGTRLTVL.

Many counts were recorded for this clone. The chain couples TRBV28 to TRBJ2-4; D call uncertain. This CDR3 region has 13 residues. Trimming cost V 5 bases and J 6 bases, with 11 bases left between them. CDR1 and CDR2 from the germline V gene are MDHEN and SYDVKM. CDR3 sequence: CASSPYPGNIQYF. The CDR3 nucleotides are TGTGCCAGCAGTCCATATCCAGGAAACATTCAGTACTTC.

This clone was observed a single time. This chain connects TRBV7-2 to TRBJ2-2; no reliable D call. Trimming shortened V by 5 bases and J by 6 bases, and 16 bases separated the two germline ends. Germline V gene lookup returns CDR1 SGHTA and CDR2 FQGNSA. There are 15 residues in the CDR3. Here the CDR3 reads CASSPPGIGSGELFF. The CDR3 nucleotides read TGTGCCAGCAGCCCCCCTGGGATTGGATCCGGGGAGCTGTTTTTT. Filled out from reference TRBV7-2 and TRBJ2-2, the complete variable domain reads GAGVSQSPSNKVTEKGKDVELRCDPISGHTALYWYRQSLGQGLEFLIYFQGNSAPDKSGLPSDRFSAERTGGSVSTLTIQRTQQEDSAVYLCASSPPGIGSGELFFGEGSRLTVL.

This clone showed up just once. The chain recombines TRBV7-3 with TRBJ2-5; 7 bases are a match to TRBD2. The CDR3 spans 15 residues. Trimming took 5 bases from V and 5 from J; bases not matched to a gene: 11. CDR1 is SGHTA and CDR2 is FQGTGA in the germline V gene. The CDR3 region is CASSLAGLEGETQYF. For the CDR3, the DNA is TGTGCCAGCAGCCTAGCCGGACTAGAGGGGGAGACCCAGTACTTC.

The rearrangement joins TRBV7-2 to TRBJ2-1; no clear D gene. The CDR3 consists of 15 residues. Per the germline V gene, CDR1 is SGHTA and CDR2 is FQGNSA. Between the trimmed V and J ends, which lost 4 bases and 4 bases, there was a span of 14 bases. The CDR3: CASSSASRLYNEQFF. CDR3 bases: TGTGCCAGCAGCTCTGCCTCGCGTTTGTACAATGAGCAGTTCTTC.

CDR3 residues: CASSEAKERETQYF. The CDR3 DNA sequence: TGCGCCAGCAGCGAGGCGAAGGAAAGGGAGACCCAGTACTTC. The rearrangement links TRBV5-1 to TRBJ2-5; D unclear. Germline lookup yields CDR1 SGHRS and CDR2 YFSETQ. The CDR3 totals 14 residues. Trimming took off 4 bases at V and 5 bases at J, with 15 bases between the two ends.

This chain uses TRBV28 with TRBJ1-1; D ambiguous. CDR1 MDHEN and CDR2 SYDVKM come from the germline V gene. The CDR3 length is 13 residues. V shed 10 bases and J shed 0 bases, with 12 bases lying between them. CDR3 sequence: CATTLGLNTEAFF. The CDR3, as DNA: TGTGCCACTACCTTGGGGTTGAACACTGAAGCTTTCTTT. The full variable domain, in which reference TRBV28 and TRBJ1-1 provide the parts outside the CDR3, is DVKVTQSSRYLVKRTGEKVFLECVQDMDHENMFWYRQDPGLGLRLIYFSYDVKMKEKGDIPEGYSVSREKKERFSLILESASTNQTSMYLCATTLGLNTEAFFGQGTRLTVV.

The chain combines TRBV4-1 with TRBJ2-5; D unresolved. The DNA end favors TRBJ2-7, so the J call may be wrong. Germline V gene lookup returns CDR1 MGHRA and CDR2 YSYEKL. This CDR3 spans 16 amino acids. The CDR3 region has the DNA TGCGCCAGCAGCCAAGGACTGACCCTTACCTCCTACGAGCAGTACTTC. Translating it yields CASSQGLTLTSYEQYF.